This T cell receptor (beta chain) originates from a study of spatial heterogeneity in lung cancer. Germline values: CDR1 DFQATT, CDR2 SNEGSKA (reference sequence). V lost 5 bases and J lost 6; bases outside the gene matches: 4. The CDR3 has 14 amino acids. Time point here: sample taken at primary tumor resection. Researchers sequenced whole RNA taken from tumor, nontumor lung or frozen PBMC without sorting. Unique molecular identifiers tagged every individual TCR cDNA molecule. MiXCR, run by TCRdb on the 5' RACE reads, gives a single entry per CDR3 protein. The sample shows just under 95,000 distinct CDR3 sequences, less than 15% of them seen only once.

The receptor's source is a male donor with early-stage non-small cell lung cancer. The sequencing here drew on PBMCs, taken at surgery. The V gene is TRBV20-1, the J gene TRBJ2-1; 13 positions agree with TRBD2. The CDR3 loop reads CSAQTSGGPNEQFF. DNA of the CDR3: TGCAGTGCTCAGACTAGCGGGGGGCCCAATGAGCAGTTCTTC.